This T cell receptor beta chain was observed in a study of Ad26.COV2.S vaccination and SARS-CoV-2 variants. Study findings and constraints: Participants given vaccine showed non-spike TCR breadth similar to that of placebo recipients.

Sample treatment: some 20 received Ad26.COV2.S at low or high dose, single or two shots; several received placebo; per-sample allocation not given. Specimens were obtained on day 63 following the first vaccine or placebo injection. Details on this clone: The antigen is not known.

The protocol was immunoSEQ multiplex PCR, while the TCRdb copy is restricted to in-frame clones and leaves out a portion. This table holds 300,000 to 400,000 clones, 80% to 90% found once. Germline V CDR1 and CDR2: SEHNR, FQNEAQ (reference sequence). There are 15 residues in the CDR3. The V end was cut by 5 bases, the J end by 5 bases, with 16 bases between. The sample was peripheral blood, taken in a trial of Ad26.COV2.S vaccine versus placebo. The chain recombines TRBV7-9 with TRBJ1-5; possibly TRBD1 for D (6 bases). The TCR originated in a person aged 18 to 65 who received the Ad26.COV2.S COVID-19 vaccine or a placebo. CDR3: CASSLGGLSDQPQHF. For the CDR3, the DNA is TGTGCCAGCAGCCTGGGGGGCCTAAGTGATCAGCCCCAGCATTTT. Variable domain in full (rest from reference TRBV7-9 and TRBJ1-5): DTGVSQNPRHKITKRGQNVTFRCDPISEHNRLYWYRQTLGQGPEFLTYFQNEAQLEKSRLLSDRFSAERPKGSFSTLEIQRTEQGDSAMYLCASSLGGLSDQPQHFGDGTRLSIL.